These T cell receptor beta chains were read from a single sample in a study of OX40 agonist ivuxolimab in advanced cancers. Some clones are missing from TCRdb's copy, which holds only in-frame ones; the method was immunoSEQ multiplex PCR. The sample records about 64,000 clones, about four fifths being singletons. Sequencing was performed on CD4+ or CD8+ T cells sorted from blood, taken in a trial of the OX40 agonist ivuxolimab. These receptors all come from an adult with an advanced solid tumor such as melanoma, head and neck, liver or kidney cancer. CDR3s include the opening cysteine and the closing phenylalanine or tryptophan. A D gene is named only where the DNA matches it firmly. The size of a clone is reported for some rows only, either as once, few or many, or as a class for expanded clones.

cdr3_length d_call clone_size j_call v_call cdr3_nt cdr3_aa
11 - - TRBJ2-3 TRBV23-1 TGCGCCAGCAGAGGAACAGATACGCAGTATTTT CASRGTDTQYF
13 - - TRBJ1-6 TRBV6-1 TGTGCCAGCAGTGAACGTCAGGATTCACCCCTCCACTTT CASSERQDSPLHF
14 - few TRBJ2-3 TRBV6-5 TGTGCCAGCAGACTACTTGGACCCGCGGCTACGCAGTATTTT CASRLLGPAATQYF
16 - - TRBJ1-4 TRBV6-1 TGTGCCAGCAGTGAATCAAATCGGAGGGCGCGGGAAAAACTGTTTTTT CASSESNRRAREKLFF
14 - once TRBJ2-7 TRBV11-2 TGTGCCAGCAGCTTAATGCGGGGCTCCTACGAGCAGTACTTC CASSLMRGSYEQYF
14 - - TRBJ1-1 TRBV19 TGTGCCAGTAGTACGACTGGGGGGGCCACTGAAGCTTTCTTT CASSTTGGATEAFF
21 TRBD2 few TRBJ2-1 TRBV9 TGTGCCAGCAGTTATAGAGGGCAGGGCTCTCGACTAGCGGGAGGTGGCAATGAGCAGTTCTTC CASSYRGQGSRLAGGGNEQFF
15 TRBD1 - TRBJ2-2 TRBV9 TGTGCCAGCAGCGTAGGACAGGGGGGCACCGGGGAGCTGTTTTTT CASSVGQGGTGELFF
15 - few TRBJ2-1 TRBV7-8 TGTGCCAGCAGCTTACGGGGGAATCAAAACAATGAGCAGTTCTTC CASSLRGNQNNEQFF
12 TRBD1 - TRBJ2-7 TRBV27 TGTGCCAGCAGCGAGGGGGGACAGGGCCTGTACTTC CASSEGGQGLYF
15 - - TRBJ2-3 TRBV10-3 TGTGCCATCAACATCGGGGGCGGCGGCACAGATACGCAGTATTTT CAINIGGGGTDTQYF
12 - - TRBJ1-1 TRBV27 TGTGCCAGCAGTTTATTTGGGTCTGAAGCTTTCTTT CASSLFGSEAFF
13 TRBD1 - TRBJ1-2 TRBV2 TGTGCCCGCGGGGACAGGGGTTCTTCTGGCTACACCTTC CARGDRGSSGYTF
13 - once TRBJ1-1 TRBV5-1 TGCGCCAGCAGCTTCGGTCCTTCCACTGAAGCTTTCTTT CASSFGPSTEAFF
14 TRBD2 - TRBJ2-3 TRBV9 TGTGCCAGCAGCCCCGGGGAGGGCTCAGATACGCAGTATTTT CASSPGEGSDTQYF
14 - - TRBJ1-1 TRBV4-2 TGTGCCAGCAGCCAAGGGGTGACAGAGTTTGAAGCTTTCTTT CASSQGVTEFEAFF
16 TRBD2 - TRBJ2-3 TRBV7-2 TGTGCCAGCAGCTTCCGAGCGGGAGACGGGTCAGATACGCAGTATTTT CASSFRAGDGSDTQYF
14 - few TRBJ1-1 TRBV7-3 TGTGCCAGCAGCATCGGGACGGGGAACACTGAAGCTTTCTTT CASSIGTGNTEAFF
13 - - TRBJ1-1 TRBV29-1 TGCATCAACCCGAACCCCTGGGCACCCGAAGCTTTCTTT CINPNPWAPEAFF
16 TRBD2 - TRBJ2-1 TRBV10-3 TGTGCCATCAGGACCCAGAGGGCGGGAGGTCACAATGAGCAGTTCTTC CAIRTQRAGGHNEQFF
15 - - TRBJ1-5 TRBV11-2 TGTGCCAGCAGCTTATCCGGGACACTTTATCAGCCCCAGCATTTT CASSLSGTLYQPQHF
12 - - TRBJ1-5 TRBV14 TGTGCCAGCAGCGCGAGTAATCAGCCCCAGCATTTT CASSASNQPQHF
15 TRBD1 - TRBJ2-6 TRBV6-5 TGTGCCAGCAGTTCGCAGGGGGCTGGGGCCAACGTCCTGACTTTC CASSSQGAGANVLTF
11 - - TRBJ2-3 TRBV18 TGTGCCAGCTCACCATCAGATACGCAGTATTTT CASSPSDTQYF
14 - - TRBJ1-1 TRBV7-2 TGTGCCAGCAGCTTAGGGGGGACACCTTCTGAAGCTTTCTTT CASSLGGTPSEAFF
15 - - TRBJ1-1 TRBV11-2 TGTGCCAGCAGCTTATCGTGGGGGGCGAACACTGAAGCTTTCTTT CASSLSWGANTEAFF
13 - - TRBJ2-5 TRBV5-6 TGTGCCAGCAGCTTGGCGGCACAAGAGACCCAGTACTTC CASSLAAQETQYF
15 TRBD2 few TRBJ2-1 TRBV27 TGTGCCAGCAGCCGTGGGACTAGCGGGGTTAATGAGCAGTTCTTC CASSRGTSGVNEQFF
12 TRBD2 - TRBJ2-7 TRBV14 TGTGCCAGTGGACTAGCGGGCTACGAGCAGTACTTC CASGLAGYEQYF
15 TRBD1 - TRBJ1-5 TRBV6-1 TGTGCCAGCAGTGTATCCGGACAGGGGGATCAGCCCCAGCATTTT CASSVSGQGDQPQHF
16 TRBD1 - TRBJ2-6 TRBV29-1 TGCAGCGTTGTGGGGACAGGACTCTCTGGGGCCAACGTCCTGACTTTC CSVVGTGLSGANVLTF
17 TRBD1 - TRBJ1-2 TRBV4-1 TGCGCCAGCAGCCAACTACCGGGACAGGGGGCCCTCTATGGCTACACCTTC CASSQLPGQGALYGYTF
14 - few TRBJ2-7 TRBV18 TGTGCCAGCTCACCACCCTCCCAGCCCTACGAGCAGTACTTC CASSPPSQPYEQYF
15 TRBD1 few TRBJ1-2 TRBV6-1 TGTGCCAGTGGTCGCGGGACAGGGGAGGCGAATGGCTACACCTTC CASGRGTGEANGYTF
14 - - TRBJ2-7 TRBV18 TGTGCCAGCTCACCACAGGGGGTTGAGAACGAGCAGTACTTC CASSPQGVENEQYF
14 - few TRBJ1-1 TRBV19 TGTGCCAGTAGTCCCGGGACACCGAACACTGAAGCTTTCTTT CASSPGTPNTEAFF
14 - - TRBJ2-6 TRBV10-3 TGTGCCATCAGTGTAGAGTCTGGGGCCAACGTCCTGACTTTC CAISVESGANVLTF
17 TRBD2 - TRBJ2-3 TRBV2 TGTGCCAGCAGTGGGCGGGGGGGTACCAACGGCACAGATACGCAGTATTTT CASSGRGGTNGTDTQYF
12 - once TRBJ1-1 TRBV5-1 TGCGCCAGCAGCGGGGGCCTGTCTGAAGCTTTCTTT CASSGGLSEAFF
16 TRBD1 - TRBJ1-6 TRBV11-3 TGTGCCAGCAGTGTGGACAGGGTCGGCGGCAATTCACCCCTCCACTTT CASSVDRVGGNSPLHF